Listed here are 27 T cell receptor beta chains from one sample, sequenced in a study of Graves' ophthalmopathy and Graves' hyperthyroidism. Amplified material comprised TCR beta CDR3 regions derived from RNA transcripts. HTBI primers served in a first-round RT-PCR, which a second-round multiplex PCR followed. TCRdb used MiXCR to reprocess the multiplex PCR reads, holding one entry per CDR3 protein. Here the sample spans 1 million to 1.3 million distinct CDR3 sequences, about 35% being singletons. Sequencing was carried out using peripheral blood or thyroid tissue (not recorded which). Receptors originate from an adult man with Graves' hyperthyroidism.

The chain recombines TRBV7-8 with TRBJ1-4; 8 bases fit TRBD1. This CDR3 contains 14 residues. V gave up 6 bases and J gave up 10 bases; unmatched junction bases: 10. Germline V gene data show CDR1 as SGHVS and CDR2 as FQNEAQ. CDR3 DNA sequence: TGTGCCAGCAGTTCCGGGACAGGATCTGGAAAACTGTTTTTT. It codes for CASSSGTGSGKLFF.

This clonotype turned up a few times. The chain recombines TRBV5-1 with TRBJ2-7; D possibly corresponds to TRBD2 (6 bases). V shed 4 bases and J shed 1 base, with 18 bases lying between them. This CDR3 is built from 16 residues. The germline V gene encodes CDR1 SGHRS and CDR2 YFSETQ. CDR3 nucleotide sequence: TGCGCCAGCAGCGGGGACGGGACTTTGGTTTCCTACGAGCAGTACTTC. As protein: CASSGDGTLVSYEQYF.

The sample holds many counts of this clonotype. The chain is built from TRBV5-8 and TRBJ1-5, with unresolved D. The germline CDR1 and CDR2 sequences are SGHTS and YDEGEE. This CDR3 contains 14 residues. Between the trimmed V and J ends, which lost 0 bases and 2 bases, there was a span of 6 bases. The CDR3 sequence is CASSLVMGNQPQHF. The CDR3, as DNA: TGTGCCAGCAGCTTGGTCATGGGCAATCAGCCCCAGCATTTT.

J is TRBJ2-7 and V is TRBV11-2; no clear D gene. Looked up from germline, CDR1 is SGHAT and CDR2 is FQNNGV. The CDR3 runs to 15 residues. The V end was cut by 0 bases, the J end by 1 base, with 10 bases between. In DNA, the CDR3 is TGTGCCAGCAGCTTAGATCGGAGCCCTTCCTACGAGCAGTACTTC. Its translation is CASSLDRSPSYEQYF.

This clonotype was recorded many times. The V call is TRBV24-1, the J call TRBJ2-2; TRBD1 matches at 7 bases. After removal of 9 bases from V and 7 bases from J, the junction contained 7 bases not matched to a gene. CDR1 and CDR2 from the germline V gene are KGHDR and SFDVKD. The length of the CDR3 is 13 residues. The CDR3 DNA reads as TGTGCCACCTCAAGGACAGGCTTCGGGGAGCTGTTTTTT. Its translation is CATSRTGFGELFF.

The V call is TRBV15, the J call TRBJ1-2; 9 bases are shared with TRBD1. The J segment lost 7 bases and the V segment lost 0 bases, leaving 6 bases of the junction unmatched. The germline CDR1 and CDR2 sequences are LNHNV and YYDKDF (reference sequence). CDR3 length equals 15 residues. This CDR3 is CATSRDGTGRGGYTF. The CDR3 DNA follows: TGTGCCACCAGCAGAGACGGGACAGGGAGAGGTGGCTACACCTTC.

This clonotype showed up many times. The DNA for the CDR3 is TGTGCCAGCAGCCATGTCGAGACCCAGTACTTC. Translation: CASSHVETQYF. The chain combines TRBV14 with TRBJ2-5; the D is unclear. The CDR3 is 11 residues long. Germline V gene sequence: CDR1 SGHDN, CDR2 FVKESK. With 3 bases removed from V and 5 bases from J, the gap between germline ends came to 4 bases.

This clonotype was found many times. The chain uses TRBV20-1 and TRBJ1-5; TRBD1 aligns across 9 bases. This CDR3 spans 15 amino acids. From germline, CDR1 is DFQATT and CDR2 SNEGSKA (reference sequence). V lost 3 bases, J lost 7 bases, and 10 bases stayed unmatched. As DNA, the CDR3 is TGCAGTGCTAGGGTAACGGGACAGGGCGGGCAGCCCCAGCATTTT. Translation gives CSARVTGQGGQPQHF.

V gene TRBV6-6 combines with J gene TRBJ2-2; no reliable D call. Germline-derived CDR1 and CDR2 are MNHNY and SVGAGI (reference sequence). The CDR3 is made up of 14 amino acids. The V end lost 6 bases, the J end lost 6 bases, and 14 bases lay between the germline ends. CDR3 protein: CASSRRPGAGELFF. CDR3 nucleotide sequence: TGTGCCAGCAGCCGGCGACCTGGAGCCGGGGAGCTGTTTTTT.

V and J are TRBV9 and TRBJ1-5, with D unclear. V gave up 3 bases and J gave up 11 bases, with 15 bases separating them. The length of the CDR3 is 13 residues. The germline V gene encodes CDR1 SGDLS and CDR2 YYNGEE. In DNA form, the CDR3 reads TGTGCCAGCAGCGGTCCACGCCAAGAGACCCAGCATTTT. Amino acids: CASSGPRQETQHF.

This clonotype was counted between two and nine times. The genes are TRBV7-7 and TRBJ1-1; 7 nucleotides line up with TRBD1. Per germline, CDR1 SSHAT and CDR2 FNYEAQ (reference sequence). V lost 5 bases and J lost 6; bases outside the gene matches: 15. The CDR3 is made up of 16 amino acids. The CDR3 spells CASSPTPQGGFPEAFF. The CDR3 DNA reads TGTGCCAGCAGCCCAACTCCCCAGGGGGGATTCCCTGAAGCTTTCTTT.

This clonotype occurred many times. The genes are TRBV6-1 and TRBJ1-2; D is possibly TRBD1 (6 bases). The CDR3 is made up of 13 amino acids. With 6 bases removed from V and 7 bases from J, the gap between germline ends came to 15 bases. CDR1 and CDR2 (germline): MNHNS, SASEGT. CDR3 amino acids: CASRDTGTSGYTF. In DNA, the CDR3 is TGTGCCAGCAGGGACACAGGGACTTCTGGCTACACCTTC.

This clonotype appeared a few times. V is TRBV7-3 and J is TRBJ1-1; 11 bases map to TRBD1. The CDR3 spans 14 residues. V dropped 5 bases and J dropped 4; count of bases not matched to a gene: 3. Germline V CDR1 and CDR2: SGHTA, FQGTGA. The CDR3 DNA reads TGTGCCAGCAGCCGCGGGACAGGGGGCACTGAAGCTTTCTTT. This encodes CASSRGTGGTEAFF. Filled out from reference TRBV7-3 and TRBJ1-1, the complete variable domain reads GAGVSQTPSNKVTEKGKYVELRCDPISGHTALYWYRQSLGQGPEFLIYFQGTGAADDSGLPNDRFFAVRPEGSVSTLKIQRTERGDSAVYLCASSRGTGGTEAFFGQGTRLTVV.

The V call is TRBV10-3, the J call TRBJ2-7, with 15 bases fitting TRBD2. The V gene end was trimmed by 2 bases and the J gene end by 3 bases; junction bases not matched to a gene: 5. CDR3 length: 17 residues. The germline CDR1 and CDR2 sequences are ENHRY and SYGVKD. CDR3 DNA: TGTGCCATCAGTGAGCCGGGGACTAGCGGGAGGTACTACGAGCAGTACTTC. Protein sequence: CAISEPGTSGRYYEQYF.

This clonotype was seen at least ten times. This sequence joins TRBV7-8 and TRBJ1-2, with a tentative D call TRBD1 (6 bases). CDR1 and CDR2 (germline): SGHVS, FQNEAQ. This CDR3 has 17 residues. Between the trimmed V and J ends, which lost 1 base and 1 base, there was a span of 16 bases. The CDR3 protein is CASSLVQGISLNYGYTF. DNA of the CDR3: TGTGCCAGCAGCTTAGTACAGGGTATCAGCCTTAACTATGGCTACACCTTC.

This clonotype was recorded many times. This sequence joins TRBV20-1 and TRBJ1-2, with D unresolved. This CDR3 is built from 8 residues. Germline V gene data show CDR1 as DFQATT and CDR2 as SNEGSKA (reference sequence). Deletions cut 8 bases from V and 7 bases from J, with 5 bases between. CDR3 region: CSSLGYTF. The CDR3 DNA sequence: TGCAGTTCTCTTGGCTACACCTTC.

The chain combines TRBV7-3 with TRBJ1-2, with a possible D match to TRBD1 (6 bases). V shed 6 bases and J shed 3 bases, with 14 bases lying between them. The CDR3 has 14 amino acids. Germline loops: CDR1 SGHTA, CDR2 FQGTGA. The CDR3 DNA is TGTGCCAGCAGTACAGGGACGGAACACTATGGCTACACCTTC. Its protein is CASSTGTEHYGYTF.

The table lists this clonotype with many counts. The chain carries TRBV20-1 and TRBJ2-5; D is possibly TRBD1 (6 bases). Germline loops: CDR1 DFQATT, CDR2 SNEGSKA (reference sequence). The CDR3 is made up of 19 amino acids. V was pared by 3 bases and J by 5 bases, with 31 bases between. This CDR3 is CSARDETGKGWVAGETQYF. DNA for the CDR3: TGCAGTGCTAGGGATGAAACAGGGAAGGGGTGGGTGGCCGGCGAGACCCAGTACTTC.

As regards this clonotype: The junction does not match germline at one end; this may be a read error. The CDR3 loop reads CASSVEGGTGWRETQYF. DNA for the CDR3: TGTGCCAGCAGCGTTGAAGGGGGGACAGGGTGGCGGGAGACCCAGTACTTC. This chain links TRBV10-2 with TRBJ2-5; 9 positions agree with TRBD1. There are 17 residues in the CDR3. Germline lookup yields CDR1 WSHSY and CDR2 SAAADI.

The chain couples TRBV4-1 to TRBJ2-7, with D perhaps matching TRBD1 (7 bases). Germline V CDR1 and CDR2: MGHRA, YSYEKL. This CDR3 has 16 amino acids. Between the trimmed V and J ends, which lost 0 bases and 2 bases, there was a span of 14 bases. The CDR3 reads CASSQDRAGGPYEQYF. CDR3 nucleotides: TGCGCCAGCAGCCAAGATCGCGCAGGGGGGCCCTACGAGCAGTACTTC.

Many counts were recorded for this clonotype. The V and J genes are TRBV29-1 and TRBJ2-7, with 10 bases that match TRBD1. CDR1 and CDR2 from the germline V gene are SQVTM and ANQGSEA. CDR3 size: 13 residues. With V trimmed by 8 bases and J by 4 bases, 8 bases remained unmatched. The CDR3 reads CSTSTGGLYEQYF. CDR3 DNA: TGCAGCACCTCGACAGGGGGCTTGTACGAGCAGTACTTC.

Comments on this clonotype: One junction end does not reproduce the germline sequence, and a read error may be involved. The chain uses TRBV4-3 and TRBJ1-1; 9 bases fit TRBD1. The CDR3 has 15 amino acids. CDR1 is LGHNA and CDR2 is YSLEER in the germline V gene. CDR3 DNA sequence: TGCGCCAGCACCCAATCCGGGACAGGGCTCACTGAAGCTTTCTTT. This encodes CASTQSGTGLTEAFF.

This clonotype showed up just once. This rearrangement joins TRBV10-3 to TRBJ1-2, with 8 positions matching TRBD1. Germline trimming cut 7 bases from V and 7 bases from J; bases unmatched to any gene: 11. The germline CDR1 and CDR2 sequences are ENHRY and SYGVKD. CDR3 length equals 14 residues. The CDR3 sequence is CAITSGGATSGYTF. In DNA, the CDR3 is TGTGCCATCACCTCAGGGGGCGCGACGTCTGGCTACACCTTC.

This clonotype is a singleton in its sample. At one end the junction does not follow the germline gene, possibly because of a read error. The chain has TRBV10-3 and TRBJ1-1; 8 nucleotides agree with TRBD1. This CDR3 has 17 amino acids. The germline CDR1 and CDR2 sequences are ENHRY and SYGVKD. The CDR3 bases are TGTGCCAGCAGTTTACAACCAGGGGGCCGGGGGAACACTGAAGCTTTCTTT. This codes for CASSLQPGGRGNTEAFF.

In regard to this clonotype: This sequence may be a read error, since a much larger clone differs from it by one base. The CDR3 DNA is TGTGCCAGCAGCCGCCTCGGGCTAGGGACCCAGTACTTC. Protein product: CASSRLGLGTQYF. The V gene is TRBV7-9, the J gene TRBJ2-5; D is undetermined. The CDR3 runs to 13 residues. Trimming cost V 5 bases and J 7 bases, with 14 bases left between them. The germline gives CDR1 SEHNR, CDR2 FQNEAQ (reference sequence).

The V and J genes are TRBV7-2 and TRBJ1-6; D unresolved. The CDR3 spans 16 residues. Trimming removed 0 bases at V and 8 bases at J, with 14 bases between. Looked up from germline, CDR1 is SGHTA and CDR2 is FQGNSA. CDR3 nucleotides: TGTGCCAGCAGCTTAGCCCTGACGACGGCTGATTCACCCCTCCACTTT. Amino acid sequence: CASSLALTTADSPLHF.

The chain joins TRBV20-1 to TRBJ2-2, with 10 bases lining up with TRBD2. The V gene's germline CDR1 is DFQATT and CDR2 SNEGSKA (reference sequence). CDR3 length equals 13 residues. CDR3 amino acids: CSTSGDNTGELFF. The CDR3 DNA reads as TGCAGCACTAGCGGGGACAACACCGGGGAGCTGTTTTTT.